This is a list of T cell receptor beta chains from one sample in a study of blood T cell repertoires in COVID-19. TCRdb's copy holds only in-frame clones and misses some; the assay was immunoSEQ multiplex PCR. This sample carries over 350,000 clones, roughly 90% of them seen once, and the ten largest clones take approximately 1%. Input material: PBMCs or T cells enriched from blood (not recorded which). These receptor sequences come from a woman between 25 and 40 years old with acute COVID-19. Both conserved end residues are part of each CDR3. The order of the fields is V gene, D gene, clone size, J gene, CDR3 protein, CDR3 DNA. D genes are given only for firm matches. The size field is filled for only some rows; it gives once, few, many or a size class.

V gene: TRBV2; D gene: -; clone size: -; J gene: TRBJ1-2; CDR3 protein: CASPSGTVYGYTF; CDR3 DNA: TGTGCCAGCCCGTCGGGTACCGTCTATGGCTACACCTTC
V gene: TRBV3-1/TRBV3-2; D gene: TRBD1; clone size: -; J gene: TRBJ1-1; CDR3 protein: CASSQTGQEAFF; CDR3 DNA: TGTGCCAGCAGCCAGACAGGGCAGGAAGCTTTCTTT
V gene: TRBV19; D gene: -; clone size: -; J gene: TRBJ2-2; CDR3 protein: CASSIEDRELFF; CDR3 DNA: TGTGCCAGTAGTATCGAAGACAGGGAGCTGTTTTTT
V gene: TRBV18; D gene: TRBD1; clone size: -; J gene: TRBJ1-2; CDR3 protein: CASSPSTGQGANGYTF; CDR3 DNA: TGTGCCAGCTCACCATCGACGGGACAGGGGGCGAACGGCTACACCTTC
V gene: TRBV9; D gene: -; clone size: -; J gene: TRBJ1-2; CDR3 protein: CASSVDGGSSYGYTF; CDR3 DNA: TGTGCCAGCAGCGTAGATGGGGGCTCTTCCTATGGCTACACCTTC
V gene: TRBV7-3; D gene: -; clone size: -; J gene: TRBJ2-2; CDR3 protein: CASSYRQTGELFF; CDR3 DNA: TGTGCCAGCAGCTATAGACAGACCGGGGAGCTGTTTTTT
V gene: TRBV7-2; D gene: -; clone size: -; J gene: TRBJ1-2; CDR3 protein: CASSLSIGTPYGYTF; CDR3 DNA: TGTGCCAGCAGCTTATCGATCGGGACTCCCTATGGCTACACCTTC
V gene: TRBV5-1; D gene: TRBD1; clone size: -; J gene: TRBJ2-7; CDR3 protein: CASSLAGGNFLGTYEQYF; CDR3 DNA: TGCGCCAGCAGCTTGGCAGGGGGAAATTTTTTAGGCACCTACGAGCAGTACTTC
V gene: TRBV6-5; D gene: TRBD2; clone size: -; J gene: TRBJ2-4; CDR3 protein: CASWGLAGGKNIQYF; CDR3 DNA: TGTGCCAGCTGGGGACTAGCGGGGGGGAAAAACATTCAGTACTTC
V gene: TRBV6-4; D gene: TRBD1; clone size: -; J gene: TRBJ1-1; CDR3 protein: CASSDTLTGPAFF; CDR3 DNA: TGTGCCAGCAGTGACACCCTGACAGGGCCCGCTTTCTTT
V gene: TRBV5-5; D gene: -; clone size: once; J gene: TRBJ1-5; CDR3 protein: CASSLLQSNQPQHF; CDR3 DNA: TGTGCCAGCAGCTTGCTACAGAGCAATCAGCCCCAGCATTTT
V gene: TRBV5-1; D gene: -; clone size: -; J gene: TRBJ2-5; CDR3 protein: CASSWGDGLTGETQYF; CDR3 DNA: TGCGCCAGCAGCTGGGGAGATGGCCTAACGGGGGAGACCCAGTACTTC
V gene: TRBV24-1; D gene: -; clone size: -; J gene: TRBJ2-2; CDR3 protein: CATVGRKTGELFF; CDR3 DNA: TGTGCCACCGTGGGGCGAAAAACCGGGGAGCTGTTTTTT
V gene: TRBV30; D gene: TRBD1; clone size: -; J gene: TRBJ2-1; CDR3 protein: CAWSVLQGRDEQFF; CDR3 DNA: TGTGCCTGGAGTGTATTACAGGGGCGGGATGAGCAGTTCTTC
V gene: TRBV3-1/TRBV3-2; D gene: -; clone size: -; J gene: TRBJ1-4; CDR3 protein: CASSRYDRAINEKLFF; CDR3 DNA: TGTGCCAGCAGCCGATACGACAGAGCCATTAATGAAAAACTGTTTTTT
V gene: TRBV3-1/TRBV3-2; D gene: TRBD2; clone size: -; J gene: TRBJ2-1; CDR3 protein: CASSQEVAGAPLGSNEQFF; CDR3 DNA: TGTGCCAGCAGCCAAGAGGTAGCGGGGGCCCCCCTGGGTTCCAATGAGCAGTTCTTC